The T cell receptor beta chain described here comes from a study of T cells in Graves' hyperthyroidism and ophthalmopathy. RNA transcripts provided the source from which TCR beta CDR3 regions were amplified. First-round RT-PCR of the TCR CDR3 relied on the HTBI primer set. TCRdb independently ran MiXCR on the multiplex PCR reads; one entry per CDR3 protein. Seen here are approximately 590,000 distinct CDR3 sequences, around 42% observed once, and the top ten hold 6.5% to 9%. Lactation, pregnancy, other autoimmune disease or uncontrolled infection excluded patients. Thyroid ultrasound, orbital computed tomography, clinical symptoms, and serum thyroxine and TRAb underpinned diagnoses. Per the germline V gene, CDR1 is SNHLY and CDR2 is FYNNEI. The germline V and J ends were trimmed by 6 bases and 6 bases, with 3 bases remaining between them. This CDR3 has 11 residues. At least ten counts were recorded for this clonotype.

Sample: peripheral blood or thyroid tissue (not recorded which). This chain uses TRBV2 with TRBJ1-6; D gene unclear. The source is a woman aged 18-30 years with Graves' hyperthyroidism. CDR3 in amino acids: CASRVNSPLHF. CDR3 in DNA: TGTGCCAGCAGGGTTAATTCACCCCTCCACTTT.